What follows are 25 T cell receptor beta chains derived from one specimen sequenced in a study of T cell changes during pregnancy in multiple sclerosis. The data were produced by immunoSEQ multiplex PCR, yet TCRdb's version contains in-frame clones alone and is incomplete. The table records some 85,000 clones, 90% to 95% of them present only once. The source material was peripheral blood, sampled in the second trimester of pregnancy. The source is a female donor in good health, enrolled as a control in a pregnancy study.

The CDR3 region has the DNA TGTGCCAGCAGTTCCAGGAGCGGAGCGGCGCAGTACTTC. It yields the protein CASSSRSGAAQYF. The chain couples TRBV27 to TRBJ2-7, with a tentative D call TRBD2 (5 bases). Germline V lookup: CDR1 MNHEY, CDR2 SMNVEV (reference sequence). Trimming took 4 bases from V and 9 from J, leaving 16 bases between them. The CDR3 runs 13 residues.

This chain uses TRBV7-9 with TRBJ1-1, with D tentatively TRBD1 (5 bases). CDR1 and CDR2 (germline): SEHNR, FQNEAQ (reference sequence). The V and J ends lost 6 bases and 9 bases respectively, with 14 bases between them. CDR3 length: 12 amino acids. In DNA form, the CDR3 reads TGTGCCAGCAGTTCCCAGGGATTCCAAGCTTTCTTT. This encodes CASSSQGFQAFF.

CDR3 loop: CASSLARQGGGYTF. The CDR3 nucleotides read TGTGCCAGCAGCTTAGCGCGACAGGGGGGAGGCTACACCTTC. This chain links TRBV7-8 with TRBJ1-2, with TRBD1 identical over 9 bases. V shed 0 bases and J 8 bases; nucleotides not matched to a gene: 4. CDR3 length: 14 amino acids. The germline CDR1 and CDR2 sequences are SGHVS and FQNEAQ.

The rearrangement joins TRBV4-3 to TRBJ1-3; TRBD1 agrees at 8 bases. The length of the CDR3 is 16 residues. CDR1 and CDR2 from the germline V gene are LGHNA and YSLEER. After removal of 2 bases from V and 1 base from J, the junction contained 4 bases not matched to a gene. The CDR3 DNA reads as TGCGCCAGCAGCCAATGGACAGGGTGGTCTGGAAACACCATATATTTT. It codes for CASSQWTGWSGNTIYF.

The chain joins TRBV7-6 to TRBJ1-5; D unclear. The CDR3 has 13 residues. The germline CDR1 and CDR2 sequences are SGHVS and FNYEAQ. The ends were cut back, 1 base at V and 7 bases at J, with 8 bases in the middle. The CDR3 loop is CASSLGEGQPQHF. DNA for the CDR3: TGTGCCAGCAGCTTAGGGGAGGGACAGCCCCAGCATTTT.

The rearrangement links TRBV9 to TRBJ2-1; 16 bases map to TRBD2. The germline V gene encodes CDR1 SGDLS and CDR2 YYNGEE. V lost 3 bases, J lost 11 bases, and 8 bases stayed unmatched. The CDR3 consists of 16 residues. DNA of the CDR3: TGTGCCAGCAGCGCCTCCGGGACTAGCGGGGGGGTTAAGCAGTTCTTC. This gives the protein CASSASGTSGGVKQFF.

The chain combines TRBV6-6 with TRBJ2-5; 10 bases map to TRBD2. The V and J ends lost 5 bases and 4 bases, in that order; junction bases with no gene match: 4. The CDR3 totals 14 residues. CDR1 is MNHNY, CDR2 SVGAGI, per germline (reference sequence). The CDR3 reads CASSPGLAVETQYF. In nucleotides, the CDR3 is TGTGCCAGCAGTCCCGGACTAGCGGTAGAGACCCAGTACTTC.

The chain links TRBV7-3 to TRBJ1-2, with D unresolved. The length of the CDR3 is 13 residues. Germline values: CDR1 SGHTA, CDR2 FQGTGA. Trimming took off 1 base at V and 6 bases at J, with 9 bases between the two ends. This CDR3 reads CASSLNRGDGYTF. The CDR3 region has the DNA TGTGCCAGCAGCTTAAATAGAGGCGATGGCTACACCTTC.

The chain's CDR3 is CSVDETRGEKLFF. The DNA for the CDR3 is TGCAGCGTTGACGAGACCCGGGGTGAAAAACTGTTTTTT. The V gene is TRBV29-1, the J gene TRBJ1-4, with no clear D. Germline V gives CDR1 SQVTM, CDR2 ANQGSEA. The V end was cut by 3 bases, the J end by 7 bases, with 12 bases between. The CDR3 spans 13 residues.

The genes are TRBV7-9 and TRBJ2-3; D is ambiguous. CDR1 and CDR2 from the germline V gene are SEHNR and FQNEAQ (reference sequence). The CDR3 consists of 13 residues. Trimming pared 4 bases from V and 4 bases from J, leaving 9 bases between. The CDR3 bases are TGTGCCAGCAGCTCTCCCTCCGCAGATACGCAGTATTTT. Protein: CASSSPSADTQYF.

J is TRBJ1-1 and V is TRBV30, with 7 bases matching TRBD1. CDR1 GTSNPN and CDR2 SVGIG come from the germline V gene (reference sequence). Trimming removed 1 base from V and 14 bases from J; junction bases left unmatched: 4. The length of the CDR3 is 10 residues. CDR3 DNA: TGTGCCTGGAGTGGACAGGGAAAATTCTTT. Amino acid sequence: CAWSGQGKFF.

This clone was recorded once. The chain links TRBV7-2 to TRBJ2-3; weak D call: TRBD1 (6 bases). Germline V gene lookup returns CDR1 SGHTA and CDR2 FQGNSA. The CDR3 loop spans 14 amino acids. V was clipped by 8 bases and J by 0 bases, with 12 bases between them. In DNA form, the CDR3 reads TGTGCCAGCGCCCCGGACAGCAGCACAGATACGCAGTATTTT. Encoded protein: CASAPDSSTDTQYF.

DNA of the CDR3: TGTGCCAGCAGCTTATCATCTAGGTATGCGGCTAGTGGCTATACGCAGTATTTT. It encodes CASSLSSRYAASGYTQYF. The V call is TRBV7-6, the J call TRBJ2-3; no clear D gene. The CDR3 runs 18 residues. V was shortened by 2 bases and J by 7 bases, with 25 bases between the two germline ends. Germline values: CDR1 SGHVS, CDR2 FNYEAQ.

The chain is built from TRBV4-2 and TRBJ1-1; D may be TRBD1 (5 bases). Germline CDR1 LGHNA, CDR2 YNFKEQ. The CDR3 has 16 amino acids. Trimming removed 6 bases from V and 3 bases from J, with 20 bases in between. The CDR3 loop is CASSRGMVQAYTEAFF. DNA of the CDR3: TGTGCCAGCAGTCGCGGGATGGTACAGGCTTACACTGAAGCTTTCTTT.

The chain couples TRBV7-9 to TRBJ1-6; D not resolved. In germline, CDR1 is SEHNR, CDR2 FQNEAQ (reference sequence). This CDR3 has 16 residues. Trimming pared 5 bases from V and 0 bases from J, leaving 11 bases between. This CDR3 reads CASSPDLASYNSPLHF. CDR3 nucleotide sequence: TGTGCCAGCAGCCCGGACTTGGCCTCCTATAATTCACCCCTCCACTTT.

The chain couples TRBV28 to TRBJ2-1; D remains unclear. V was clipped by 6 bases and J by 6 bases, with 18 bases between them. Germline CDR1 and CDR2: MDHEN and SYDVKM. The CDR3 loop spans 15 amino acids. CDR3 nucleotides: TGTGCCAGCAGCTTTGAGAGGTCTTACCGCAATGAGCAGTTCTTC. Translated, it gives CASSFERSYRNEQFF.

The chain joins TRBV6-5 to TRBJ1-4; 12 bases agree with TRBD1. This CDR3 has 15 residues. Germline CDR1 and CDR2: MNHEY and SVGAGI. The ends lost 4 bases at V and 6 bases at J; junction bases unmatched: 3. CDR3 DNA: TGTGCCAGCAGTTTAGGGACAGGGGGCCATGAAAAACTGTTTTTT. The encoded protein is CASSLGTGGHEKLFF.

The rearrangement joins TRBV30 to TRBJ1-2; TRBD1 aligns across 8 bases. This CDR3 contains 15 residues. The ends lost 2 bases at V and 7 bases at J; junction bases unmatched: 12. Germline V gives CDR1 GTSNPN, CDR2 SVGIG (reference sequence). In nucleotides, the CDR3 is TGTGCCTGGAGTCCTGACCCCAGGGGGCGGGGTGGCTACACCTTC. The encoded protein is CAWSPDPRGRGGYTF.

The J gene is TRBJ1-2, the V gene TRBV2; 8 bases are shared with TRBD1. The CDR3 covers 13 residues. The V segment lost 6 bases and the J segment 2 bases; nucleotides outside the gene matches: 2. CDR1 is SNHLY, CDR2 FYNNEI, per germline. CDR3 sequence: CASRGDRNYGYTF. The CDR3 DNA sequence: TGTGCCAGCAGGGGGGACAGGAACTATGGCTACACCTTC.

The chain combines TRBV12-5 with TRBJ2-1; 13 bases are a match to TRBD2. This CDR3 is built from 15 residues. The trim removed 1 base at V and 6 bases at J, leaving 0 bases unmatched. Germline CDR1 and CDR2: LGHNT and FRNRAP. CDR3 sequence reads: CASGLGLAGGNEQFF. CDR3 bases: TGTGCTAGTGGTTTGGGACTAGCGGGGGGCAATGAGCAGTTCTTC.

The CDR3: CASSFRDRVLYEQYF. CDR3 nucleotide sequence: TGTGCCAGCTCTTTCCGAGATCGGGTTCTCTACGAGCAGTACTTC. The chain uses TRBV27 and TRBJ2-7, with D hard to call. Looked up from germline, CDR1 is MNHEY and CDR2 is SMNVEV (reference sequence). Trimming removed 8 bases at V and 3 bases at J, with 20 bases between. The CDR3 contains 15 residues.

The chain recombines TRBV19 with TRBJ1-2; TRBD1 aligns across 8 bases. The junction had 9 bases not matched to a gene; V was cut back by 4 bases and J by 8 bases. This CDR3 has 14 residues. Germline assignment: CDR1 LNHDA and CDR2 SQIVND (reference sequence). CDR3 amino acids: CASSTNRGGSGYTF. The CDR3 nucleotides read TGTGCCAGTAGTACCAACAGGGGGGGGAGCGGCTACACCTTC.

The chain recombines TRBV9 with TRBJ2-3; TRBD1 agrees at 7 bases. After removal of 0 bases from V and 4 bases from J, the junction contained 5 bases not matched to a gene. The CDR3 has 15 residues. From germline, CDR1 is SGDLS and CDR2 YYNGEE. CDR3 amino acids: CASSVGGQGADTQYF. In DNA, the CDR3 is TGTGCCAGCAGCGTAGGTGGTCAGGGGGCAGATACGCAGTATTTT. Full variable domain (outside the CDR3, taken from reference TRBV9 and TRBJ2-3): DSGVTQTPKHLITATGQRVTLRCSPRSGDLSVYWYQQSLDQGLQFLIQYYNGEERAKGNILERFSAQQFPDLHSELNLSSLELGDSALYFCASSVGGQGADTQYFGPGTRLTVL.

This chain links TRBV11-3 with TRBJ2-3, with 8 positions matching TRBD2. Germline assignment: CDR1 SGHNT and CDR2 YENEEA. The CDR3 has 15 residues. Trimming cost V 4 bases and J 0 bases; bases outside gene matches: 3. CDR3 coding DNA: TGTGCCAGCAGCTCCTCGGGGGGGAGCACAGATACGCAGTATTTT. It is translated as CASSSSGGSTDTQYF.

This chain joins TRBV30 and TRBJ1-6; possible D gene TRBD1, 5 bases. Trimming cost V 5 bases and J 8 bases, with 19 bases left between them. This CDR3 region has 15 residues. Germline CDR1 is GTSNPN and CDR2 is SVGIG (reference sequence). This CDR3 is CAWGRSGGLYSPLHF. The CDR3 region has the DNA TGTGCCTGGGGACGATCGGGGGGACTCTATTCACCCCTCCACTTT.